Each of the 13 T cell receptor beta chains below was sequenced from the same sample in a study of blood T cell repertoires in COVID-19. The assay was immunoSEQ multiplex PCR, and TCRdb's table has in-frame clones only and misses some. Altogether over 70,000 clones are present, approximately 85% being singletons, with the ten largest covering over 9.5%. The sequencing input was peripheral blood. The receptor set was obtained from a man between 60 and 75 years old with COVID-19, enrolled during active disease.

This clone appeared once. The V and J genes are TRBV7-9 and TRBJ2-5; 8 bases are a match to TRBD1. Trimming removed 5 bases from V and 7 bases from J; junction bases left unmatched: 9. Per the germline V gene, CDR1 is SEHNR and CDR2 is FQNEAQ (reference sequence). The CDR3 is made up of 14 amino acids. Here the CDR3 reads CASSPPGQGGTQYF. The CDR3 DNA follows: TGTGCCAGCAGCCCTCCCGGACAGGGAGGGACCCAGTACTTC.

V gene TRBV5-1 combines with J gene TRBJ2-4, with TRBD2 identical over 7 bases. The CDR3 length is 19 residues. V dropped 4 bases and J dropped 3; count of bases not matched to a gene: 19. Germline V lookup: CDR1 SGHRS, CDR2 YFSETQ. In DNA, the CDR3 is TGCGCCAGCAGCCCCGGTATGGGGGGAGGGAAGTTTGACAAAAACATTCAGTACTTC. This encodes CASSPGMGGGKFDKNIQYF.

The rearrangement links TRBV9 to TRBJ2-1; TRBD1 matches at 7 bases. Germline CDR1 is SGDLS and CDR2 is YYNGEE. CDR3 length equals 15 residues. V dropped 0 bases and J dropped 5; count of bases not matched to a gene: 5. The CDR3 nucleotides read TGTGCCAGCAGCGTAGATGGACAGGACCACAATGAGCAGTTCTTC. As protein: CASSVDGQDHNEQFF.

The rearrangement links TRBV6-5 to TRBJ2-7; 8 bases agree with TRBD2. With V trimmed by 6 bases and J by 3 bases, 10 bases remained unmatched. Germline lookup yields CDR1 MNHEY and CDR2 SVGAGI. The CDR3 loop spans 15 amino acids. This CDR3 is CASRIRLANDYEQYF. CDR3 nucleotides: TGTGCCAGCAGGATCCGACTAGCGAACGACTACGAGCAGTACTTC.

The V gene is TRBV27, the J gene TRBJ1-1; D is unresolved. The ends were cut back, 6 bases at V and 0 bases at J, with 11 bases in the middle. The CDR3 contains 14 residues. Germline V CDR1 and CDR2: MNHEY, SMNVEV (reference sequence). As DNA, the CDR3 is TGTGCCAGCAGGATACAGAACATGAACACTGAAGCTTTCTTT. Residues: CASRIQNMNTEAFF.

This chain links TRBV2 with TRBJ2-1; 11 bases are a match to TRBD1. The CDR3 runs 15 residues. After removal of 3 bases from V and 8 bases from J, the junction contained 6 bases not matched to a gene. The V gene's germline CDR1 is SNHLY and CDR2 FYNNEI. The CDR3 nucleotides read TGTGCCAGCAGTGAGCAGGGACAGGGGGGCGATGAGCAGTTCTTC. Translating it yields CASSEQGQGGDEQFF.

This CDR3 reads CASTNSARDRGGGELFF. The CDR3, as DNA: TGTGCCAGCACCAACAGTGCCCGGGACAGGGGCGGCGGGGAGCTGTTTTTT. This chain connects TRBV21-1 to TRBJ2-2; whether TRBD1, the table's D call, matches the DNA was not checked. TRBV21-1 is an annotated pseudogene. The CDR3 consists of 17 residues.

This chain connects TRBV5-1 to TRBJ2-4, with TRBD2 as a possible D gene (6 bases). Germline values: CDR1 SGHRS, CDR2 YFSETQ. CDR3 length: 16 amino acids. Trimming removed 0 bases from V and 6 bases from J, with 16 bases in between. CDR3 region: CASSLVPGVEVNIQYF. For the CDR3, the DNA is TGCGCCAGCAGCTTGGTTCCGGGGGTTGAAGTAAACATTCAGTACTTC.

The genes are TRBV5-1 and TRBJ2-5; 10 bases are a match to TRBD2. V lost 4 bases and J lost 2; bases outside the gene matches: 5. The germline V gene has CDR1 SGHRS and CDR2 YFSETQ. The CDR3 runs to 15 residues. In nucleotides, the CDR3 is TGCGCCAGCAGCGGGGGGACTAGCGCTCAAGAGACCCAGTACTTC. Protein sequence: CASSGGTSAQETQYF.

The chain employs TRBV30 and TRBJ1-4; the match to TRBD1 covers 8 bases. CDR1 GTSNPN and CDR2 SVGIG come from the germline V gene (reference sequence). Germline trimming cut 5 bases from V and 10 bases from J; bases unmatched to any gene: 3. This CDR3 has 11 amino acids. The CDR3 is CAWGTGAKLFF. CDR3 DNA: TGTGCCTGGGGGACAGGCGCAAAACTGTTTTTT.

This chain joins TRBV5-4 and TRBJ2-2; D might be TRBD2 (6 bases). Germline assignment: CDR1 SGHNT and CDR2 YYREEE (reference sequence). The germline V and J ends were trimmed by 1 base and 0 bases, with 10 bases remaining between them. The CDR3 loop spans 16 amino acids. CDR3 residues: CASSLLGGSNTGELFF. The CDR3, as DNA: TGTGCCAGCAGCTTGCTGGGAGGTTCGAACACCGGGGAGCTGTTTTTT.

This clone turned up a few times. This chain uses TRBV24-1 with TRBJ1-5; perhaps TRBD1 as D (6 bases). The CDR3 loop spans 16 amino acids. The germline CDR1 and CDR2 sequences are KGHDR and SFDVKD. V was cut by 2 bases and J by 4 bases, with 14 bases left in between. CDR3 residues: CATSDSTGTPNQPQHF. The CDR3, as DNA: TGTGCCACCAGTGATTCTACCGGGACACCTAATCAGCCCCAGCATTTT.

J is TRBJ2-3 and V is TRBV28; 7 nucleotides align to TRBD1. This CDR3 region has 14 residues. Germline V gene lookup returns CDR1 MDHEN and CDR2 SYDVKM. V was pared by 7 bases and J by 4 bases, with 8 bases of the junction left unmatched. CDR3 sequence: CASIPGQPPDTQYF. The CDR3 DNA is TGTGCCAGCATTCCGGGACAGCCCCCAGATACGCAGTATTTT.